This T cell receptor (beta chain) was identified in a study of Ad26.COV2.S vaccination and SARS-CoV-2 variants (dated by TCRdb to about 2021). Regarding the study in general: Vaccine-arm donors were drawn from COV1001, a multicentre, randomized, double-blind, placebo-controlled phase I-IIa trial of Ad26.COV2.S in healthy adults. The specificity and breadth of SARS-CoV-2-reactive T cell receptors after Ad26.COV2.S vaccination were assessed by TCRbeta repertoire sequencing. Trial participants were randomized into five groups of five, in which low-dose or high-dose Ad26.COV2.S was given once or twice, or placebo was given on both occasions. Throughout the experiments and outcome assessment, investigators stayed blinded to trial group allocation. Dosing of Ad26.COV2.S was intramuscular, at either 5x10^10 or 1x10^11 viral particles, delivered as one shot or as two shots spaced 56 days apart. A total of about 30 samples were included in the TCR-sequenced set, comprising 19 Ad26.COV2.S vaccine recipients, 5 placebo recipients and 8 SARS-CoV-2 convalescent individuals.

TCRbeta CDR3 regions were sequenced with the immunoSEQ Assay. After extraction, genomic DNA underwent amplification by bias-controlled multiplex PCR, followed by high-throughput sequencing. Concerning the study's data processing: To quantify the absolute abundance of every unique TCRbeta CDR3 region, sequences were collapsed and filtered. T cell fraction was estimated by normalizing TCRbeta template counts to usable DNA, with usable DNA measured through amplification of reference genes found in all nucleated cells. Repertoire TCRs were annotated as SARS-CoV-2-specific when V gene, CDR3 amino acid sequence and J gene were exactly matched to a known reactive TCR set. The reference SARS-CoV-2 TCR set was derived from MIRA and filtered for enrichment in COVID-19-positive ImmuneCODE repertoires, a step that removed public or cross-reactive TCRs. Using the MIRA antigens, annotated TCRs were further analysed by specific ORF or by position within an ORF. Breadth was defined as the number of annotated unique rearrangements divided by the total number of unique productive rearrangements, and depth was defined as the summed frequency of the annotated unique rearrangements. Group comparisons of TCR breadth used two-sided Wilcoxon rank-sum tests. The table comes from immuneACCESS by way of TCRdb, which keeps in-frame sequences with V and J called. Part of the clones is missing from these tables; in studies checked, under half for an unresolved V gene and the rest for unknown reasons. V and J calls and clone size come straight from that table; D and trimming were deduced from the DNA. The sample yields hundreds of thousands of clones; 70% to 90% were counted once. The top ten clonotypes cover approximately 1.5% of the sample.

The treatment or condition label corresponds to: around 19 received Ad26.COV2.S at low or high dose, single or two shots; roughly five received placebo; per-sample allocation not given. Repertoires of vaccine and placebo recipients were sequenced from samples collected on day 63 after the first injection. Between 29 July and 7 August 2020, Cohort 1b enrolled 25 adults aged 18-55 years at one site in Boston, USA. Ad26.COV2.S was a replication-incompetent adenovirus type 26 vector expressing a prefusion-stabilized SARS-CoV-2 spike protein from the original Wuhan strain. Turning to this clone: This receptor's antigen is unknown. No qualities accompany the bases; no much larger clone lies one base away. Other nucleotide sequences in the sample specify the same CDR3.

What the research found in general, with its limitations: It was noted by the authors that total T cell responses may have been underestimated by the TCR breadth and depth analyses. Vaccine and placebo recipients had similar non-spike TCR breadth, a finding consistent with the vaccine containing only spike. Higher spike-specific TCR breadth was observed in Ad26.COV2.S recipients than in placebo recipients (P = 0.0014). Substantial breadth of spike-specific CD8+ and CD4+ T cell responses was reported after vaccination. The study lacked the statistical power to compare responses across vaccine doses or regimens.

The CDR3 holds 14 amino acids from the cysteine to the phenylalanine. The retained sequence is limited to the CDR3, 42 bases, with the frame set at the first base. The germline V gene encodes CDR1 SNHLY and CDR2 FYNNEI. V loses 2 bases of germline sequence and J loses 0 bases, and the interval between the two ends is 7 bases. This TCR derives from a person between 18 and 65 years old who received the Ad26.COV2.S COVID-19 vaccine or a placebo. Specimen: peripheral blood, collected in a trial of Ad26.COV2.S vaccine versus placebo. This receptor chain uses TRBV2 and TRBJ1-1; a confident D gene designation cannot be given. The nucleotides are TGTGCCAGCAGTGAACAGCTACTGAACACTGAAGCTTTCTTT. The translation is CASSEQLLNTEAFF.